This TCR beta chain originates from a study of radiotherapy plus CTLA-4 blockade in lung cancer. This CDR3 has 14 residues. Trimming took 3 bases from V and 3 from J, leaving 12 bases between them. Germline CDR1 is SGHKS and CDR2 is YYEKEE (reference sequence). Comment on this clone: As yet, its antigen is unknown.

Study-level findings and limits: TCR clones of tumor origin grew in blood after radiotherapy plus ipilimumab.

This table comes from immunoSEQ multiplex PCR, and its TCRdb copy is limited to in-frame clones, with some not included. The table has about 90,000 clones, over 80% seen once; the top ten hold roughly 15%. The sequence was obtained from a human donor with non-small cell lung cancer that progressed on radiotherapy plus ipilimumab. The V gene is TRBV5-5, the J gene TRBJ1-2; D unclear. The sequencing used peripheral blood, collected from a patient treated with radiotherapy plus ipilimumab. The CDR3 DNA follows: TGTGCCAGCAGCTCCAGTCACGGATACTATGGCTACACCTTC. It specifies CASSSSHGYYGYTF.